The 8 T cell receptor beta chains listed next were all sequenced from one sample in a study of blood T cells in healthy people across ages. Alongside a J-beta primer mix, a sample-barcoded 5' primer served in a second PCR lasting about 7 to 12 cycles. TCRdb itself ran the 5' RACE reads through MiXCR, one entry per CDR3 protein. The table has hundreds of thousands of distinct CDR3 sequences, 25% to 30% seen once. The sequencing sample was made of blood. These receptors all come from a woman older than 75 in good health.

V gene TRBV12-3 or TRBV12-4 combines with J gene TRBJ2-7; D remains unclear. The CDR3 runs to 11 residues. V lost 7 bases and J 4 bases, leaving 8 bases between the germline ends. CDR3 coding DNA: TGTGCCAGCAACAGTAAGTACGAGCAGTACTTC. As protein: CASNSKYEQYF.

This clonotype was observed a handful of times. The chain uses TRBV20-1 and TRBJ2-1; 7 bases align to TRBD2. The CDR3 is 15 residues long. The V gene end was trimmed by 5 bases and the J gene end by 4 bases; junction bases not matched to a gene: 11. Germline-derived CDR1 and CDR2 are DFQATT and SNEGSKA (reference sequence). The CDR3 reads CSAPSAGEDYNEQFF. CDR3 sequence (DNA): TGCAGTGCTCCATCGGCGGGAGAGGATTACAATGAGCAGTTCTTC.

This clonotype was picked up a small number of times. The chain uses TRBV7-2 and TRBJ1-5; a weak D match, TRBD1 (5 bases). From germline, CDR1 is SGHTA and CDR2 FQGNSA. The CDR3 spans 14 residues. Trimming removed 5 bases at V and 5 bases at J, with 13 bases between. The CDR3, as DNA: TGTGCCAGCAGCCCCCCCGGGGGGGATCAGCCCCAGCATTTT. It codes for CASSPPGGDQPQHF.

As for this clonotype: Mismatch with germline at one junction end may stem from a read error. This sequence joins TRBV29-1 and TRBJ1-3; D call uncertain. Germline V gives CDR1 SQVTM, CDR2 ANQGSEA. The CDR3 is made up of 11 amino acids. This CDR3 reads CSVRIGDTIYF. For the CDR3, the DNA is TGCAGCGTTCGAATTGGAGACACCATATATTTT.

This clonotype came up a few times. V is TRBV6-2 or TRBV6-3 and J is TRBJ2-5; no definite D call. With 0 bases removed from V and 6 bases from J, the gap between germline ends came to 11 bases. Germline lookup yields CDR1 MNHEY and CDR2 SVGEGT. CDR3 length: 14 residues. This chain's CDR3 is CASSYSGGSQTQYF. In DNA form, the CDR3 reads TGTGCCAGCAGTTACTCGGGTGGGTCTCAGACCCAGTACTTC.

This clonotype was observed at least ten times. The chain couples TRBV20-1 to TRBJ2-1; D possibly corresponds to TRBD2 (7 bases). CDR1 is DFQATT and CDR2 is SNEGSKA in the germline V gene (reference sequence). This CDR3 contains 13 residues. The germline V and J ends were trimmed by 6 bases and 3 bases, with 12 bases remaining between them. CDR3 nucleotide sequence: TGCAGTGCGGGCGGGGGCATCTACAATGAGCAGTTCTTC. Residues: CSAGGGIYNEQFF.

This clonotype was counted ten times or more. The rearrangement joins TRBV20-1 to TRBJ1-5; possible D gene TRBD1, 6 bases. Looked up from germline, CDR1 is DFQATT and CDR2 is SNEGSKA (reference sequence). Trimming took 0 bases from V and 0 from J, leaving 9 bases between them. This CDR3 has 15 amino acids. In nucleotides, the CDR3 is TGCAGTGCTAGAGAAACAGGGAATAGCAATCAGCCCCAGCATTTT. This codes for CSARETGNSNQPQHF.

The rearrangement uses TRBV5-1 and TRBJ2-3, with 7 bases that match TRBD1. This CDR3 region has 15 residues. The junction had 6 bases not matched to a gene; V was cut back by 5 bases and J by 0 bases. CDR1 and CDR2 (germline): SGHRS, YFSETQ. CDR3 loop: CASRRDSLSTDTQYF. The CDR3 DNA follows: TGCGCCAGCAGAAGGGACAGCCTAAGCACAGATACGCAGTATTTT.